Listed below are T cell receptor beta chains from one sample, sequenced in a study of CXCR3-negative and CXCR3-positive naive CD8 T cells. From its re-call of the 5' RACE reads, TCRdb lists each CDR3 protein once, without DNA. The sample spans about 120,000 distinct CDR3 sequences; the ten largest clones claim about 0.35%. Sample: naive CXCR3+ CD8+ T cells from blood. The receptors were sampled from a human donor in good health. Some clones in this sample may be carry-over from other donors' samples. Each CDR3 is given with its conserved first and last residue. Each record gives: V gene, J gene, CDR3 protein.

TRBV28	TRBJ1-5	CASSYLGTNQPQHF
TRBV7-8	TRBJ2-7	CASTPPVGGRTYEQYF
TRBV20-1	TRBJ1-1	CSSQMRGLGTEAFF
TRBV12-3/TRBV12-4	TRBJ1-2	CASSPAARVVYGYTF
TRBV7-8	TRBJ1-2	CASSLVRSRRGRDYGYTF
TRBV7-2	TRBJ2-2	CASSPSGPAAYGTGELFF
TRBV25-1	TRBJ2-2	CASSGGATGDTGELFF
TRBV28	TRBJ1-1	CASSRPPRTEAFF
TRBV29-1	TRBJ2-7	CSVAPGTVNYEQYF
TRBV5-1	TRBJ1-2	CASSFNRGNYGYTF
TRBV5-1	TRBJ2-1	CASSLATASGRSYNEQFF
TRBV4-3	TRBJ2-1	CASSHRTSGGNSYNEQFF
TRBV5-1	TRBJ1-3	CASSLDRGGGNTIYF
TRBV28	TRBJ2-7	CASSSLGGNMVDEQYF
TRBV10-3	TRBJ2-7	CAISESGGRGDEQYF
TRBV4-2	TRBJ2-1	CASSQGGARDEQFF
TRBV5-4	TRBJ2-7	CASTWGPGGDEQYF
TRBV5-1	TRBJ1-4	CASSGKMGSNEKLFF
TRBV29-1	TRBJ2-1	CSVLGTMMAYNEQFF
TRBV5-5	TRBJ2-7	CASKPRGDPYEQYF
TRBV12-3/TRBV12-4	TRBJ2-2	CASSTREEGSTPTGELFF
TRBV15	TRBJ2-3	CATEDGPGRGTDTQYF
TRBV7-2	TRBJ2-7	CASSFADRASYEQYF
TRBV12-3/TRBV12-4	TRBJ2-7	CASSLNRVYEQYF